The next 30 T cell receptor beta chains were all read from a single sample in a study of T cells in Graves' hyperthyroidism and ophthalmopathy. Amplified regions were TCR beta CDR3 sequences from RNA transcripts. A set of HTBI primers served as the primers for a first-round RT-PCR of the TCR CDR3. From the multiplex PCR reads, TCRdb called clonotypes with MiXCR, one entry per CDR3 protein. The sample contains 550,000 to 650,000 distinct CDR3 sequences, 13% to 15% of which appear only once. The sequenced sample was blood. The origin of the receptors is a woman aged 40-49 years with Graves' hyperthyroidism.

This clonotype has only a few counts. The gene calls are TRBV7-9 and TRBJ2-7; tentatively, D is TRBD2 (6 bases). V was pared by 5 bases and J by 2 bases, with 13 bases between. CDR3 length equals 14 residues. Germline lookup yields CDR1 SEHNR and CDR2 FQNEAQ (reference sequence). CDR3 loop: CASSHTGSTYEQYF. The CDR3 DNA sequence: TGTGCCAGCAGCCACACCGGGAGCACCTACGAGCAGTACTTC.

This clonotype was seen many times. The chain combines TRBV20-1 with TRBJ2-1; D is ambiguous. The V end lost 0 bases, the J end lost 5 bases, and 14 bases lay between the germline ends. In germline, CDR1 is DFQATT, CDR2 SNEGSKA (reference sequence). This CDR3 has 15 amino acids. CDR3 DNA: TGCAGTGCTAGAGATTTGACGGACGCGGACAATGAGCAGTTCTTC. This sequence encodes CSARDLTDADNEQFF.

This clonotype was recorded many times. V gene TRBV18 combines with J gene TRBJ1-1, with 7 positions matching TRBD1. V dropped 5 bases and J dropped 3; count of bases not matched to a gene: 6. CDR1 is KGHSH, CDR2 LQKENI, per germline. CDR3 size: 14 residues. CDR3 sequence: CASSEATGDTEAFF. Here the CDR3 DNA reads TGTGCCAGCTCAGAAGCAACAGGGGACACTGAAGCTTTCTTT.

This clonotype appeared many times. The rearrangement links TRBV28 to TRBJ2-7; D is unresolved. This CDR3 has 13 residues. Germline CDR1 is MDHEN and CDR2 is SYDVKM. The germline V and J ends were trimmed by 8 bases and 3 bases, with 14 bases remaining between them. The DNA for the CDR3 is TGTGCCAGCCTGCGAGAGGTCGGCTACGAGCAGTACTTC. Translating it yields CASLREVGYEQYF.

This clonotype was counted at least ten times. The CDR3 spells CASSPHDNQGPEQYF. In DNA form, the CDR3 reads TGTGCCAGCAGTCCCCATGATAATCAAGGACCGGAGCAGTACTTC. The rearrangement joins TRBV28 to TRBJ2-7; no clear D. Per the germline V gene, CDR1 is MDHEN and CDR2 is SYDVKM. V was shortened by 5 bases and J by 7 bases, with 21 bases between the two germline ends. The CDR3 runs to 15 residues.

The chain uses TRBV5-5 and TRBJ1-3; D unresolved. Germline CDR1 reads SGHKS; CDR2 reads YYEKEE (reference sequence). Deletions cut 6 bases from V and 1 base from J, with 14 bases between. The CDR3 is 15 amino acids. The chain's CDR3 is CASNRGDLSGNTIYF. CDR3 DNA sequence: TGTGCCAGCAACCGCGGGGATTTATCTGGAAACACCATATATTTT.

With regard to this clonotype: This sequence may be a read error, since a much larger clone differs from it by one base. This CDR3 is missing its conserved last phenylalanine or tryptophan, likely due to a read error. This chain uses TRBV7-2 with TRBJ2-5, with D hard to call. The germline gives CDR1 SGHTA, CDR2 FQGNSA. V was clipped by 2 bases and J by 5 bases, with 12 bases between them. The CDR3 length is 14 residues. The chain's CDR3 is CASSLMGYAETQYL. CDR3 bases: TGTGCCAGCAGCTTAATGGGCTACGCTGAGACCCAGTACTTA.

The CDR3 nucleotides are TGTGCCAGCAACCCCCGGGACAGGGTTGTCGGTGGAAATCAGCCCCAGCATTTT. It encodes CASNPRDRVVGGNQPQHF. V is TRBV28 and J is TRBJ1-5, with 9 bases that match TRBD1. V was pared by 7 bases and J by 4 bases, with 17 bases of the junction left unmatched. The germline V gene encodes CDR1 MDHEN and CDR2 SYDVKM. The CDR3 is 18 amino acids. Complete variable domain (other parts from reference TRBV28 and TRBJ1-5): DVKVTQSSRYLVKRTGEKVFLECVQDMDHENMFWYRQDPGLGLRLIYFSYDVKMKEKGDIPEGYSVSREKKERFSLILESASTNQTSMYLCASNPRDRVVGGNQPQHFGDGTRLSIL.

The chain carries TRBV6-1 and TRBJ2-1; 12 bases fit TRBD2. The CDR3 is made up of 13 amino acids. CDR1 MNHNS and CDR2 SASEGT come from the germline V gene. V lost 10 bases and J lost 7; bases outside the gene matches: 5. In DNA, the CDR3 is TGTGCCACCCGACTAGCGGGAGTGAATGAGCAGTTCTTC. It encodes CATRLAGVNEQFF.

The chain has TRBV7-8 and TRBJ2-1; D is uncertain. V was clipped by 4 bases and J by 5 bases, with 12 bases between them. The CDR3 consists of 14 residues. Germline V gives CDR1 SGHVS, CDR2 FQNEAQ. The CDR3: CASSSLRTDNEQFF. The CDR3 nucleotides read TGTGCCAGCAGCTCCCTCCGCACTGACAATGAGCAGTTCTTC.

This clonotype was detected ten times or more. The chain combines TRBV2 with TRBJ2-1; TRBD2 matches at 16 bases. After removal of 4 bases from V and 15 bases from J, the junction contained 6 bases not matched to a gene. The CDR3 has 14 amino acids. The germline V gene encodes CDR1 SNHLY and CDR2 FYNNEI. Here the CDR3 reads CASSVGTSGRVPFF. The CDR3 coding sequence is TGTGCCAGCAGTGTCGGGACTAGCGGGAGGGTACCGTTCTTC.

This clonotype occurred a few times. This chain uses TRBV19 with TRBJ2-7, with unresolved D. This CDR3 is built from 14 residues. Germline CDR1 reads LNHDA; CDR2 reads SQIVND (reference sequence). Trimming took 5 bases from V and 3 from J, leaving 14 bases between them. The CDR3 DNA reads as TGTGCCAGTAGTCCGCGGACGGATAACTACGAGCAGTACTTC. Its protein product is CASSPRTDNYEQYF.

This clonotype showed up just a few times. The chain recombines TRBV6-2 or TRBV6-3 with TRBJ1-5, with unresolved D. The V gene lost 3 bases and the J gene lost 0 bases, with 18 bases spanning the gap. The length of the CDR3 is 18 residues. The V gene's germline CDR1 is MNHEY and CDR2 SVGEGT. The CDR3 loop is CASSYTPHQIYSNQPQHF. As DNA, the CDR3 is TGTGCCAGCAGTTATACCCCCCACCAAATATATAGCAATCAGCCCCAGCATTTT.

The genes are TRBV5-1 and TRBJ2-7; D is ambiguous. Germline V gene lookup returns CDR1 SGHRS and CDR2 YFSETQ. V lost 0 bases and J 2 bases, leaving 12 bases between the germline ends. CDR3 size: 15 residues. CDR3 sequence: CASSLGPHRTYEQYF. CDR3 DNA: TGCGCCAGCAGCTTGGGCCCTCACAGAACCTACGAGCAGTACTTC.

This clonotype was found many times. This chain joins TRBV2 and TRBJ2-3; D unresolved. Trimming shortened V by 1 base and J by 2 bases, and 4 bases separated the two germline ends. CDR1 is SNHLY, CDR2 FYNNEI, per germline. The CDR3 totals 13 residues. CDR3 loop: CASSEGVTDTQYF. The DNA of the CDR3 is TGTGCCAGCAGTGAAGGGGTCACAGATACGCAGTATTTT.

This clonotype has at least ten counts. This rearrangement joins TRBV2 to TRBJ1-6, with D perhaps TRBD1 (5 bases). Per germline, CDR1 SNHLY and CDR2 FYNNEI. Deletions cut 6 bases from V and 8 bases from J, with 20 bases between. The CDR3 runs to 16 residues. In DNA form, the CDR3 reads TGTGCCAGCAGCTTCACCGGGACTCAGCGGGATTCACCCCTCCACTTT. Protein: CASSFTGTQRDSPLHF. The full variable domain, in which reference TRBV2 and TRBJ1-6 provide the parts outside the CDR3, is EPEVTQTPSHQVTQMGQEVILRCVPISNHLYFYWYRQILGQKVEFLVSFYNNEISEKSEIFDDQFSVERPDGSNFTLKIRSTKLEDSAMYFCASSFTGTQRDSPLHFGNGTRLTVT.

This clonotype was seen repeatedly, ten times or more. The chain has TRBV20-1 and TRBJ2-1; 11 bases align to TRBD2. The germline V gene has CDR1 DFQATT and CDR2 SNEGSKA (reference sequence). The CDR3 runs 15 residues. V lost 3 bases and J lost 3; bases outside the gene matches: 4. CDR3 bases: TGCAGTGCTAGGTCCGGGACTAGCGGCTACAATGAGCAGTTCTTC. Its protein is CSARSGTSGYNEQFF.

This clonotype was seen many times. The CDR3 spells CASSLPPSGLYF. CDR3 DNA sequence: TGTGCCAGCAGTTTACCTCCCTCCGGGCTTTACTTC. The rearrangement uses TRBV12-3 or TRBV12-4 and TRBJ2-5, with unresolved D. This CDR3 has 12 residues. V was cut by 2 bases and J by 14 bases, with 15 bases left in between.

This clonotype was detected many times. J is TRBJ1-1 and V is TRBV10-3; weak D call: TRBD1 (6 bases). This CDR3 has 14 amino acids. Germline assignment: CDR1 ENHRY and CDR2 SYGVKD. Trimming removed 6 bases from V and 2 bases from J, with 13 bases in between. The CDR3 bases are TGTGCCATCAGGGACAGCCGGGGAAACACTGAAGCTTTCTTT. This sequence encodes CAIRDSRGNTEAFF.

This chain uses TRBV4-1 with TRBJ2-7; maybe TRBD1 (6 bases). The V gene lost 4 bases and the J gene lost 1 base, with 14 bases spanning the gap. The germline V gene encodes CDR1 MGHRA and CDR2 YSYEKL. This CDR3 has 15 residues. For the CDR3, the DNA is TGCGCCAGCAGCCCCAGGGGCACAGGGTCCTACGAGCAGTACTTC. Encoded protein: CASSPRGTGSYEQYF.

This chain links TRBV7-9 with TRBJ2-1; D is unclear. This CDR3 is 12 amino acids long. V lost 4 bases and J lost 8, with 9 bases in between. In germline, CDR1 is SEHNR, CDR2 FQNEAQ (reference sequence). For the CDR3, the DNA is TGTGCCAGCAGCTCCCCTGTTTATGAGCAGTTCTTC. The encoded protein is CASSSPVYEQFF.

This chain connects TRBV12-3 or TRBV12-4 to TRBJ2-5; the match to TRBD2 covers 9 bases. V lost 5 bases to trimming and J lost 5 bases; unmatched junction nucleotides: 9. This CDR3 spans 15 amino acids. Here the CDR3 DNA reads TGTGCCAGCAGTGACCCGGGACTAGCCTCCGAGACCCAGTACTTC. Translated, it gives CASSDPGLASETQYF.

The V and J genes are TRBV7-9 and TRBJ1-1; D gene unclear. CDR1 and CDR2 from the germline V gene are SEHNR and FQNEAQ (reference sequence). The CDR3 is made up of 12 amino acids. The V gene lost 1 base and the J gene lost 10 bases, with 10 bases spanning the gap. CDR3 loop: CASSLVRRGAFF. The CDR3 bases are TGTGCCAGCAGCTTAGTACGCCGGGGAGCTTTCTTT.

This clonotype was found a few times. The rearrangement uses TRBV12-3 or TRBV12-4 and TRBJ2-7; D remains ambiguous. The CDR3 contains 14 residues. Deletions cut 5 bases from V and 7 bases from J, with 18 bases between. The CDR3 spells CASSPAGRAREQYF. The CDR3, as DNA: TGTGCCAGCAGTCCAGCCGGACGGGCGCGGGAGCAGTACTTC.

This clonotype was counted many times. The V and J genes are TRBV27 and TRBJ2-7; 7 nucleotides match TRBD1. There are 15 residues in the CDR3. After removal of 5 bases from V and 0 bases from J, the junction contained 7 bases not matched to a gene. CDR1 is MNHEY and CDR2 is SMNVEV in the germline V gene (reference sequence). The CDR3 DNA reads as TGTGCCAGCAGTCCTATGACAGGGAACTCCTACGAGCAGTACTTC. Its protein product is CASSPMTGNSYEQYF.

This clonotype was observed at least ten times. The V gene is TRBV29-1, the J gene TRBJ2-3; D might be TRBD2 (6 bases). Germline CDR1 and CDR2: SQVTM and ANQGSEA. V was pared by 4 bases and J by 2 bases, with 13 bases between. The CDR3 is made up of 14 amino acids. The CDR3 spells CSVAPGTVTDTQYF. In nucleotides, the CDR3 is TGCAGCGTTGCACCCGGGACTGTCACAGATACGCAGTATTTT.

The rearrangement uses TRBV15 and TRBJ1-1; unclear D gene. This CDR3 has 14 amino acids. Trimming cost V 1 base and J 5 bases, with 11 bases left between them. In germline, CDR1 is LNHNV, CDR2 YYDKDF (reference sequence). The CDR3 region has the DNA TGTGCCACCAGCAGAGGCATTATTGGGACTGAAGCTTTCTTT. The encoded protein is CATSRGIIGTEAFF.

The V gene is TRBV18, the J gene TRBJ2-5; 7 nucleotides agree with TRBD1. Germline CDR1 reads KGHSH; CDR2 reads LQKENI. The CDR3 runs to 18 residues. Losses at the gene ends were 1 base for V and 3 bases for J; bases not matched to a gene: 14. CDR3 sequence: CASSPRQGGYGREETQYF. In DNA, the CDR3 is TGTGCCAGCTCACCACGACAGGGTGGCTACGGGCGGGAAGAGACCCAGTACTTC.

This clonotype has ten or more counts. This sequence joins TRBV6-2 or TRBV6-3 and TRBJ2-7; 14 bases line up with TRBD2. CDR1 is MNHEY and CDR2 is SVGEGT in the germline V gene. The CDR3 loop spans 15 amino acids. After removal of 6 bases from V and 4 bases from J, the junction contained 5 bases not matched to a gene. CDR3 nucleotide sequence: TGTGCCAGCAGGGGGACTAGCGGGAGTAGTTACGAGCAGTACTTC. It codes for CASRGTSGSSYEQYF.

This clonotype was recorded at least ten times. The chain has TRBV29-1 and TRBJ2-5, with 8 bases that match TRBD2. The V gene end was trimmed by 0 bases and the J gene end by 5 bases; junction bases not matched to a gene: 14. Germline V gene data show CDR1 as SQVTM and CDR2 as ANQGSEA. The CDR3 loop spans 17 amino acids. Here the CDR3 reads CSVEDLHQREYLETQYF. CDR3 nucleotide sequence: TGCAGCGTTGAAGATCTTCACCAGCGGGAGTATCTGGAGACCCAGTACTTC.